This passage covers 32 T cell receptor beta chains from one sample sequenced in a study of blood T cell repertoires in COVID-19 (dated by TCRdb to the early 2020s). Library preparation used the immunoSEQ multiplex PCR assay. Not all clones reach the TCRdb copy of this immuneACCESS table, which keeps in-frame sequences only. Checked studies attribute under half of the gap to unresolved V genes and leave the rest unexplained. Counted in this sample were fewer than 90,000 clones; approximately 71% of them appeared once. In total, the top ten clones hold roughly 4.2% of the sample. Sequenced sample: peripheral blood. These receptors came from a woman in her fifties or sixties with acute or convalescent COVID-19.

This clone was detected only a few times. The chain has TRBV7-9 and TRBJ2-5; 9 nucleotides match TRBD1. V lost 1 base, J lost 3 bases, and 3 bases stayed unmatched. This CDR3 has 15 amino acids. The germline V gene encodes CDR1 SEHNR and CDR2 FQNEAQ (reference sequence). This chain's CDR3 is CASSLGDRGKETQYF. CDR3 DNA sequence: TGTGCCAGCAGCTTAGGAGACAGGGGGAAAGAGACCCAGTACTTC.

The chain links TRBV25-1 to TRBJ2-2; no clear D gene. The germline V gene has CDR1 MGHDK and CDR2 SYGVNS. The CDR3 contains 11 residues. The V and J ends lost 7 bases and 6 bases respectively, with 6 bases between them. For the CDR3, the DNA is TGTGCCAGCACCTACCCCGGGGAGCTGTTTTTT. Translation: CASTYPGELFF.

This chain links TRBV27 with TRBJ1-1; 9 nucleotides match TRBD1. With V trimmed by 5 bases and J by 4 bases, 14 bases remained unmatched. Germline V gives CDR1 MNHEY, CDR2 SMNVEV (reference sequence). This CDR3 is 17 amino acids long. The CDR3 protein is CASSLSTYPGQGTEAFF. CDR3 nucleotide sequence: TGTGCCAGCAGTCTTTCAACCTATCCGGGACAGGGCACTGAAGCTTTCTTT.

The chain couples TRBV2 to TRBJ1-2; D remains ambiguous. The CDR3 consists of 12 residues. The germline V and J ends were trimmed by 4 bases and 1 base, with 4 bases remaining between them. In germline, CDR1 is SNHLY, CDR2 FYNNEI. CDR3 coding DNA: TGTGCCAGCAGTGTTCATAACTATGGCTACACCTTC. Its protein product is CASSVHNYGYTF.

The J gene is TRBJ1-3, the V gene TRBV28; 12 bases align to TRBD1. CDR1 is MDHEN and CDR2 is SYDVKM in the germline V gene. Germline trimming cut 6 bases from V and 4 bases from J; bases unmatched to any gene: 16. CDR3 length equals 19 residues. The DNA for the CDR3 is TGTGCCAGCAGGGGTACAGGGACAGGGGGCCCACGGGCAGGAAACACCATATATTTT. It is translated as CASRGTGTGGPRAGNTIYF.

The chain is built from TRBV4-2 and TRBJ1-5; 7 bases map to TRBD1. CDR1 LGHNA and CDR2 YNFKEQ come from the germline V gene. The CDR3 sequence is 14 residues long. Trimming at V came to 3 bases and at J to 3 bases, leaving 2 bases not matched to a gene. For the CDR3, the DNA is TGTGCCAGCAGCCAGGAGGGGGCCAATCAGCCCCAGCATTTT. This translates into CASSQEGANQPQHF.

This clone appeared once. The rearrangement joins TRBV3-1 (or the pseudogene TRBV3-2) to TRBJ2-7; TRBD2 is a possible D gene (6 bases). The V end lost 0 bases, the J end lost 13 bases, and 13 bases lay between the germline ends. This CDR3 has 12 amino acids. Germline lookup yields CDR1 LGHDT and CDR2 YNNKEL (reference sequence). CDR3 region: CASSQEMEGLYF. The CDR3 DNA reads as TGTGCCAGCAGCCAAGAAATGGAGGGCTTATACTTC.

The rearrangement joins TRBV19 to TRBJ1-1; unclear D gene. CDR3 length: 11 residues. CDR1 LNHDA and CDR2 SQIVND come from the germline V gene (reference sequence). Trimming left V 9 bases short and J 2 bases short, with 7 bases between. The CDR3 reads CASLLNTEAFF. CDR3 in DNA: TGTGCCAGCCTTTTAAACACTGAAGCTTTCTTT.

V is TRBV28 and J is TRBJ1-2, with 7 bases matching TRBD1. The CDR3 has 14 amino acids. CDR1 and CDR2 from the germline V gene are MDHEN and SYDVKM. Germline trimming cut 6 bases from V and 3 bases from J; bases unmatched to any gene: 7. In DNA, the CDR3 is TGTGCCAGCAGATCAGACAGGGCTTACTATGGCTACACCTTC. Its translation: CASRSDRAYYGYTF.

The chain couples TRBV4-2 to TRBJ2-2; 10 bases match TRBD2. The CDR3 has 17 residues. Germline V CDR1 and CDR2: LGHNA, YNFKEQ. V lost 1 base to trimming and J lost 3 bases; unmatched junction nucleotides: 5. The CDR3, as DNA: TGTGCCAGCAGCCAAGTCAGCGGGGGGGCCCACACCGGGGAGCTGTTTTTT. The encoded protein is CASSQVSGGAHTGELFF.

Here the CDR3 DNA reads TGTGCCAGCAGCCCCCTCCGGGGTTCACCCCTCCACTTT. Translation gives CASSPLRGSPLHF. The chain has TRBV7-2 and TRBJ1-6; no clear D gene. V was clipped by 5 bases and J by 9 bases, with 11 bases between them. CDR1 SGHTA and CDR2 FQGNSA come from the germline V gene. The CDR3 is 13 residues long.

V usage is TRBV25-1 and J usage is TRBJ2-3; D may be TRBD2 (6 bases). V shed 1 base and J shed 2 bases, with 13 bases lying between them. The CDR3 extends over 16 amino acids. Looked up from germline, CDR1 is MGHDK and CDR2 is SYGVNS. This chain's CDR3 is CASSEWIGEDTDTQYF. CDR3 DNA: TGTGCCAGCAGTGAATGGATCGGGGAGGACACAGATACGCAGTATTTT.

A remark on this clone: Sequence at one end of the junction differs from germline and may be a read error. This sample includes further DNA sequences coding for the same CDR3. The rearrangement joins TRBV10-3 to TRBJ2-7; 11 nucleotides agree with TRBD2. Germline-derived CDR1 and CDR2 are ENHRY and SYGVKD. The CDR3 spans 14 residues. CDR3: CAISPSGGNDEQYF. For the CDR3, the DNA is TGCGCCATCAGTCCTAGCGGGGGGAACGACGAGCAGTACTTC.

The rearrangement links TRBV27 to TRBJ1-1; D gene uncertain. The germline V gene encodes CDR1 MNHEY and CDR2 SMNVEV (reference sequence). V shed 5 bases and J shed 1 base, with 11 bases lying between them. This CDR3 has 14 amino acids. The CDR3 loop reads CASSPSRQNTEAFF. The CDR3 nucleotides are TGTGCCAGCAGTCCCTCTCGACAGAACACTGAAGCTTTCTTT.

V and J are TRBV19 and TRBJ1-6, with 10 bases identical to TRBD1. Per germline, CDR1 LNHDA and CDR2 SQIVND (reference sequence). Unmatched junction bases numbered 4, after V lost 6 bases and J lost 5 bases. The CDR3 sequence is 15 residues long. The CDR3 sequence: CASRQTGGNNSPLHF. The CDR3 DNA sequence: TGTGCCAGTAGGCAGACAGGGGGCAATAATTCACCCCTCCACTTT.

The chain recombines TRBV27 with TRBJ2-7; TRBD1 might be the D (6 bases). Trimming stripped 6 bases from V and 5 bases from J, with 14 bases between. Germline CDR1 MNHEY, CDR2 SMNVEV (reference sequence). The CDR3 length is 13 residues. CDR3 sequence (DNA): TGTGCCAGCAGACCTCAGGGGACCCACGAGCAGTACTTC. Translation gives CASRPQGTHEQYF.

The rearrangement links TRBV28 to TRBJ1-5, with D uncertain. The CDR3 loop spans 14 amino acids. Between the trimmed V and J ends, which lost 5 bases and 4 bases, there was a span of 12 bases. Germline V gene data show CDR1 as MDHEN and CDR2 as SYDVKM. The CDR3 sequence is CASSRTGFNQPQHF. CDR3 coding DNA: TGTGCCAGCAGTCGGACTGGGTTTAATCAGCCCCAGCATTTT.

The chain is built from TRBV11-2 and TRBJ2-1, with D tentatively TRBD1 (6 bases). Trimming took off 3 bases at V and 5 bases at J, with 11 bases between the two ends. CDR1 is SGHAT, CDR2 FQNNGV, per germline. There are 14 residues in the CDR3. Here the CDR3 DNA reads TGTGCCAGCAGCTTGGGGACAAGCCACAATGAGCAGTTCTTC. Translation gives CASSLGTSHNEQFF.

The chain links TRBV28 to TRBJ2-7; 7 bases match TRBD1. Trimming cost V 2 bases and J 5 bases; bases outside gene matches: 9. The CDR3 sequence is 15 residues long. Germline V gene lookup returns CDR1 MDHEN and CDR2 SYDVKM. The CDR3 loop is CASSLRTGVRNEQYF. As DNA, the CDR3 is TGTGCCAGCAGTTTAAGAACAGGGGTAAGGAACGAGCAGTACTTC.

This clone was counted only a few times. The genes are TRBV15 and TRBJ1-1; TRBD1 aligns across 7 bases. The germline V gene has CDR1 LNHNV and CDR2 YYDKDF (reference sequence). The CDR3 is 15 residues long. With 8 bases clipped from V and 4 bases from J, the junction kept 13 bases outside the gene matches. The CDR3 DNA follows: TGTGCCACCGCAATGGGTGACAGGGCCGGCACTGAAGCTTTCTTT. Amino acid sequence: CATAMGDRAGTEAFF.

This chain joins TRBV7-9 and TRBJ1-2, with 8 nucleotides matching TRBD1. Germline CDR1 and CDR2: SEHNR and FQNEAQ (reference sequence). The V gene end was trimmed by 4 bases and the J gene end by 3 bases; junction bases not matched to a gene: 7. This CDR3 region has 15 residues. In DNA form, the CDR3 reads TGTGCCAGCAGCTCGCCGGACAGGGTCGACTATGGCTACACCTTC. It yields the protein CASSSPDRVDYGYTF.

This chain links TRBV9 with TRBJ1-2; 7 nucleotides line up with TRBD1. With 0 bases clipped from V and 2 bases from J, the junction kept 7 bases outside the gene matches. Germline CDR1 and CDR2: SGDLS and YYNGEE. CDR3 size: 16 residues. The CDR3 bases are TGTGCCAGCAGCGTAGACGGAGGGGGCGTGAACTATGGCTACACCTTC. It encodes CASSVDGGGVNYGYTF.

This clone has a handful of counts. The chain recombines TRBV30 with TRBJ1-1, with a tentative D call TRBD1 (6 bases). CDR3 length: 13 residues. Germline values: CDR1 GTSNPN, CDR2 SVGIG (reference sequence). V was shortened by 4 bases and J by 0 bases, with 9 bases between the two germline ends. The CDR3 DNA follows: TGTGCCTGGATCGGACAGTTGAACACTGAAGCTTTCTTT. Encoded protein: CAWIGQLNTEAFF.

A single count supports this clone. The chain joins TRBV19 to TRBJ2-7; D is perhaps TRBD2 (6 bases). This CDR3 is 16 amino acids long. The V end lost 3 bases, the J end lost 3 bases, and 18 bases lay between the germline ends. The germline V gene encodes CDR1 LNHDA and CDR2 SQIVND (reference sequence). For the CDR3, the DNA is TGTGCCAGTAGTATTACCACTGGAGGAGGGAACTACGAGCAGTACTTC. Translation gives CASSITTGGGNYEQYF.

The chain employs TRBV15 and TRBJ2-7; TRBD2 matches at 7 bases. V lost 2 bases to trimming and J lost 2 bases; unmatched junction nucleotides: 6. Per germline, CDR1 LNHNV and CDR2 YYDKDF (reference sequence). The CDR3 runs 15 residues. CDR3 amino acids: CATSRTLSGTYEQYF. The CDR3, as DNA: TGTGCCACCAGCAGAACTTTAAGCGGGACCTACGAGCAGTACTTC.

This rearrangement joins TRBV28 to TRBJ1-2; tentative D call: TRBD1 (5 bases). V was clipped by 4 bases and J by 2 bases, with 20 bases between them. The CDR3 sequence is 17 residues long. The germline V gene has CDR1 MDHEN and CDR2 SYDVKM. Written as DNA, the CDR3 is TGTGCCAGCAGTTCAGCCCCCGGGGGGTCTTCCAACTATGGCTACACCTTC. Translation gives CASSSAPGGSSNYGYTF.

The gene calls are TRBV29-1 and TRBJ2-7; 7 bases line up with TRBD1. Trimming removed 3 bases from V and 2 bases from J; junction bases left unmatched: 7. The CDR3 consists of 14 residues. Per the germline V gene, CDR1 is SQVTM and CDR2 is ANQGSEA. Here the CDR3 DNA reads TGCAGCGTTGATTATGGGACAGCAACCTACGAGCAGTACTTC. Translation gives CSVDYGTATYEQYF.

The V gene is TRBV5-5, the J gene TRBJ2-2; 10 bases are a match to TRBD1. Germline V gives CDR1 SGHKS, CDR2 YYEKEE (reference sequence). There are 16 residues in the CDR3. V shed 2 bases and J 7 bases; nucleotides not matched to a gene: 8. CDR3 region: CASSFSGTGVIGELFF. Written as DNA, the CDR3 is TGTGCCAGCAGCTTTTCGGGGACAGGGGTGATCGGGGAGCTGTTTTTT.

CDR3 bases: TGCGCCAGCAGCAGGACAGGGGCCTACTCCCACACTGAAGCTTTCTTT. Translation gives CASSRTGAYSHTEAFF. The chain uses TRBV4-1 and TRBJ1-1; 9 bases line up with TRBD1. The V and J ends lost 5 bases and 3 bases, in that order; junction bases with no gene match: 10. Germline V CDR1 and CDR2: MGHRA, YSYEKL. This CDR3 has 16 amino acids.

This clone turned up a few times. This chain uses TRBV28 with TRBJ1-3, with 7 bases matching TRBD1. This CDR3 is 17 amino acids long. Germline CDR1 and CDR2: MDHEN and SYDVKM. Unmatched junction bases numbered 9, after V lost 4 bases and J lost 0 bases. CDR3 DNA: TGTGCCAGCAGTTCTCCGGGACAGACGAGCTCTGGAAACACCATATATTTT. Translating gives CASSSPGQTSSGNTIYF.

This clone was detected only a few times. This chain joins TRBV12-3 or TRBV12-4 and TRBJ1-1, with a tentative D call TRBD1 (6 bases). This CDR3 has 13 amino acids. Between the trimmed V and J ends, which lost 6 bases and 6 bases, there was a span of 14 bases. CDR3 sequence reads: CASSRSSGAEAFF. CDR3 DNA sequence: TGTGCCAGCAGCCGCTCCTCAGGGGCTGAAGCTTTCTTT.

The J gene is TRBJ1-6, the V gene TRBV5-1; D might be TRBD1 (6 bases). CDR3 length: 14 amino acids. Germline V gives CDR1 SGHRS, CDR2 YFSETQ. With 2 bases removed from V and 7 bases from J, the gap between germline ends came to 10 bases. The CDR3 nucleotides are TGCGCCAGCAGCTTCGGACAGAAGAATTCACCCCTCCACTTT. This codes for CASSFGQKNSPLHF. The complete variable domain, with remaining parts taken from reference TRBV5-1 and TRBJ1-6, reads KAGVTQTPRYLIKTRGQQVTLSCSPISGHRSVSWYQQTPGQGLQFLFEYFSETQRNKGNFPGRFSGRQFSNSRSEMNVSTLELGDSALYLCASSFGQKNSPLHFGNGTRLTVT.